These 9 T cell receptor beta chains came from one sample sequenced in a study of vaccination and CD4 T cells after COVID-19. Their cognate antigens are unknown. Cultured CD4+ T cell DNA was sequenced using the Oncomine TCR Beta short-read assay. TCRdb recomputed calls from the PCR reads with MiXCR, one row per CDR3 protein. The table shows about 10,000 distinct CDR3 sequences, with 30% occurring only once. Treatment here: roughly ten-day PBMC culture with coronavirus spike peptide pools or control peptides (ViraFEST assay). The sample was CD4+ T cells from blood, cultured in vitro, taken after SARS-CoV-2 vaccination. The receptors were sampled from a human donor who had recovered from COVID-19.

The V and J genes are TRBV19 and TRBJ2-4; the D gene is possibly TRBD1 (5 bases). Deletions cut 3 bases from V and 3 bases from J, with 12 bases between. Per germline, CDR1 LNHDA and CDR2 SQIVND (reference sequence). This CDR3 is built from 15 residues. CDR3 residues: CASSMQGVSKNIQYF. CDR3 coding DNA: TGTGCCAGTAGTATGCAAGGGGTCAGCAAAAACATTCAGTACTTC.

The chain joins TRBV20-1 to TRBJ1-6; D gene unclear. Germline lookup yields CDR1 DFQATT and CDR2 SNEGSKA (reference sequence). The CDR3 has 14 amino acids. Trimming removed 6 bases from V and 10 bases from J, with 19 bases in between. The CDR3 sequence is CSAGSGVVGSPLHF. Here the CDR3 DNA reads TGCAGTGCGGGTTCTGGCGTTGTTGGGTCACCCCTCCACTTT.

This clonotype was detected a few times. The chain employs TRBV7-2 and TRBJ1-2, with D uncertain. This CDR3 contains 14 residues. The V gene's germline CDR1 is SGHTA and CDR2 FQGNSA. V shed 6 bases and J shed 3 bases, with 14 bases lying between them. The CDR3 is CASSAEGAHYGYTF. CDR3 DNA sequence: TGTGCCAGCAGTGCCGAGGGAGCCCACTATGGCTACACCTTC.

This clonotype has just a few counts. This chain joins TRBV6-1 and TRBJ2-5; D might be TRBD2 (6 bases). Trimming pared 1 base from V and 5 bases from J, leaving 8 bases between. This CDR3 comprises 13 residues. Germline V gene lookup returns CDR1 MNHNS and CDR2 SASEGT. DNA of the CDR3: TGTGCCAGCAGTGAAGGACGGGGGGAGACCCAGTACTTC. This gives the protein CASSEGRGETQYF.

V and J are TRBV7-9 and TRBJ1-4; D may be TRBD1 (6 bases). V was pared by 3 bases and J by 7 bases, with 12 bases between. The CDR3 is made up of 14 amino acids. The germline V gene encodes CDR1 SEHNR and CDR2 FQNEAQ (reference sequence). The CDR3 spells CASSLRGAGEKLFF. In DNA form, the CDR3 reads TGTGCCAGCAGCTTGCGGGGGGCGGGTGAAAAACTGTTTTTT.

CDR3 DNA sequence: TGTGCCACCCTAGACAGGGTGGGGAGTGAAGCTTTCTTT. This sequence encodes CATLDRVGSEAFF. This chain links TRBV25-1 with TRBJ1-1; 7 nucleotides align to TRBD1. Germline V gene data show CDR1 as MGHDK and CDR2 as SYGVNS. This CDR3 contains 13 residues. J gave up 7 bases and V 10 bases, and 12 bases lay outside the gene matches.

This clonotype was seen more than once but under ten times. The chain carries TRBV19 and TRBJ2-4; 8 bases line up with TRBD1. The CDR3 consists of 14 residues. The trim removed 5 bases at V and 6 bases at J, leaving 6 bases unmatched. Germline V gene sequence: CDR1 LNHDA, CDR2 SQIVND (reference sequence). CDR3 residues: CASSPTTGVNIQYF. CDR3 coding DNA: TGTGCCAGTAGTCCGACGACAGGGGTAAACATTCAGTACTTC.

Regarding this clonotype: This likely stems from a read error, as it lies one base from a far larger clone. This chain uses TRBV24-1 with TRBJ2-7; tentative D call: TRBD2 (6 bases). The CDR3 consists of 18 residues. Trimming cost V 0 bases and J 7 bases, with 24 bases left between them. The germline V gene has CDR1 KGHDR and CDR2 SFDVKD. Here the CDR3 reads CATSDLLSGGPGYNEQYF. CDR3 sequence (DNA): TGTGCCACCAGTGATTTGCTGTCTGGAGGGCCGGGATACAATGAGCAGTACTTC.

This clonotype was observed a handful of times. V is TRBV29-1 and J is TRBJ1-1, with 12 bases that match TRBD1. The CDR3 covers 16 residues. The germline V gene has CDR1 SQVTM and CDR2 ANQGSEA. Unmatched junction bases numbered 11, after V lost 5 bases and J lost 4 bases. CDR3 in amino acids: CSVIIPGQGAPTEAFF. CDR3 bases: TGCAGCGTTATTATACCGGGACAGGGGGCGCCCACTGAAGCTTTCTTT.